The present T cell receptor beta chain was sequenced within a study of CD8 T cells in ankylosing spondylitis. Findings of the study overall: Disease-linked clones had a CD8+ phenotype and relatively low frequency in peripheral blood. Certain motif variants had earlier appeared in reactive arthritis synovial fluid and blood.

Germline lookup yields CDR1 SGHRS and CDR2 YFSETQ. The CDR3 sequence is 14 residues long. V was clipped by 6 bases and J by 1 base; unmatched bases: 2. As for this clonotype: Its antigen is unidentified. A much larger clone is a single base away; this may be a read error.

It was by quantitative 5'-RACE with molecular barcodes that TCR beta libraries were made. TCRdb called the 5' RACE reads again in MiXCR, with one record for every CDR3 protein. Of some 46,000 distinct CDR3 sequences in the sample, roughly 11% were seen once. The TCR was taken from a male donor with ankylosing spondylitis or in good health (not recorded which). This sequence joins TRBV5-1 and TRBJ2-2; TRBD2 agrees at 8 bases. Sequencing was done on a sample of blood, either unsorted or a sorted T cell fraction (not recorded which). CDR3 sequence: CASITSGNTGELFF. CDR3 bases: TGCGCCAGCATCACTAGCGGGAACACCGGGGAGCTGTTTTTT.